This T cell receptor beta chain was captured by sequencing in a study of cytomegalovirus exposure and HLA in healthy donors. CDR1 is MDHEN, CDR2 SYDVKM, per germline. The CDR3 has 16 amino acids. The germline V and J ends were trimmed by 3 bases and 9 bases, with 18 bases remaining between them. Whole-study findings and limits: Diagnosis of cytomegalovirus status made by the classifier reportedly showed high specificity and sensitivity. A later analysis reported that several of the most significant clusters appeared to be linked to common viral pathogens, among them Epstein-Barr virus.

Donors were ostensibly healthy at sampling, although undocumented immune exposures were probable. To note about this clone: Antigen specificity is unknown.

60 Vbeta and 13 Jbeta primers were used in PCR. Sequencing used immunoSEQ multiplex PCR; TCRdb keeps in-frame clones, though not all of them. The table has a few hundred thousand clones, 80% to 90% seen once; the top ten hold more than 1.5%. The sequencing input was PBMCs. This sequence joins TRBV28 and TRBJ1-6; weak D call: TRBD1 (6 bases). The sequence derives from a woman aged 40 to 49 in good health and CMV-seropositive. CDR3 sequence (DNA): TGTGCCAGCAGTTTCCCCCAGGGGCCGACTGGTTCACCCCTCCACTTT. Translated, it gives CASSFPQGPTGSPLHF.